This is a list of T cell receptor beta chains from one sample in a study of cytomegalovirus exposure and HLA in healthy donors. Profiling relied on immunoSEQ multiplex PCR, and the TCRdb table lists in-frame clones only, not all of them. The sample gives around 180,000 clones, roughly 88% of which show up once; roughly 1.6% is in the top ten. Input material: PBMCs. The receptors originated from a woman aged 18-30 years in good health and CMV-seronegative. CDR3s include the opening cysteine and the closing phenylalanine or tryptophan. The D gene is left open where the match is weak. Clone size is not always given. Where it is, it says once, few, many or a class for expanded clones.

j_call: TRBJ1-2
v_call: TRBV4-1
d_call: TRBD1
clone_size: -
cdr3_nt: TGCGCCAGCAGCCAAGATTCCTCAACAGGGGGCTATGGCTACACCTTC
cdr3_aa: CASSQDSSTGGYGYTF

j_call: TRBJ1-1
v_call: TRBV19
d_call: TRBD1
clone_size: -
cdr3_nt: TGTGCCAGTAGTGCCCCAGGGGGCAGGATCACTGAAGCTTTCTTT
cdr3_aa: CASSAPGGRITEAFF

j_call: TRBJ1-1
v_call: TRBV6-4
d_call: TRBD1
clone_size: -
cdr3_nt: TGTGCCAGCAGTGACTCTCGGACAGGGTTGGACACTGAAGCTTTCTTT
cdr3_aa: CASSDSRTGLDTEAFF

j_call: TRBJ1-2
v_call: TRBV18
d_call: -
clone_size: -
cdr3_nt: TGTGCCAGCTCAGAGGACAGTAACTATGGCTACACCTTC
cdr3_aa: CASSEDSNYGYTF

j_call: TRBJ2-4
v_call: TRBV2
d_call: -
clone_size: once
cdr3_nt: TGTGCCAGCAGTAACAAAGTAGCCAAAAACATTCAGTACTTC
cdr3_aa: CASSNKVAKNIQYF

j_call: TRBJ2-1
v_call: TRBV19
d_call: TRBD2
clone_size: -
cdr3_nt: TGTGCCAGTAGCGGACTAGCGGGGTCCTACAATGAGCAGTTCTTC
cdr3_aa: CASSGLAGSYNEQFF

j_call: TRBJ1-6
v_call: TRBV6-6
d_call: -
clone_size: -
cdr3_nt: TGTGCCAGCAGTCCTCAGGAGCAGGGTTCACCCCTCCACTTT
cdr3_aa: CASSPQEQGSPLHF

j_call: TRBJ2-5
v_call: TRBV6-5
d_call: TRBD2
clone_size: -
cdr3_nt: TGTGCCAGCAGACCTCTAGCGGGTATCCAAGAGACCCAGTACTTC
cdr3_aa: CASRPLAGIQETQYF

j_call: TRBJ2-3
v_call: TRBV6-6
d_call: TRBD1
clone_size: -
cdr3_nt: TGTGCCAGCAGCGGGACAGGGGCTCGTAGCACAGATACGCAGTATTTT
cdr3_aa: CASSGTGARSTDTQYF

j_call: TRBJ2-5
v_call: TRBV5-1
d_call: TRBD1
clone_size: -
cdr3_nt: TGCGCCAGCAGCGACGACAGGGAAGGACGGCAGACCCAGTACTTC
cdr3_aa: CASSDDREGRQTQYF

j_call: TRBJ2-7
v_call: TRBV11-2
d_call: -
clone_size: -
cdr3_nt: TGTGCCAGCAGCAGGACAAAGGGGAACTACGAGCAGTACTTC
cdr3_aa: CASSRTKGNYEQYF

j_call: TRBJ2-2
v_call: TRBV27
d_call: -
clone_size: -
cdr3_nt: TGTGCCAGCAGACTAAGACAGTCGAACACCGGGGAGCTGTTTTTT
cdr3_aa: CASRLRQSNTGELFF

j_call: TRBJ1-2
v_call: TRBV2
d_call: -
clone_size: -
cdr3_nt: TGTGTCAGCACCGAGCAGGGAGGGGACTATGGCTACACCTTC
cdr3_aa: CVSTEQGGDYGYTF

j_call: TRBJ2-5
v_call: TRBV7-6
d_call: TRBD2
clone_size: once
cdr3_nt: TGTGCCAGCAGCCAGGGCCGGGACTACCGCAAAGAGACCCAGTACTTC
cdr3_aa: CASSQGRDYRKETQYF

j_call: TRBJ2-7
v_call: TRBV27
d_call: TRBD2
clone_size: -
cdr3_nt: TGTGCCAGCAGCGGGGGAGGGGTGGGTCTCGAGCAGTACTTC
cdr3_aa: CASSGGGVGLEQYF

j_call: TRBJ2-2
v_call: TRBV2
d_call: -
clone_size: -
cdr3_nt: TGTGCCAGCAGTGTGATTAGGGGGGGCCCCGGGGAGCTGTTTTTT
cdr3_aa: CASSVIRGGPGELFF

j_call: TRBJ1-6
v_call: TRBV5-1
d_call: -
clone_size: few
cdr3_nt: TGCGCCAGCAGCGGTAGTCAGGTCGATTCACCCCTCCACTTT
cdr3_aa: CASSGSQVDSPLHF

j_call: TRBJ2-5
v_call: TRBV6-1
d_call: -
clone_size: -
cdr3_nt: TGTGCCAGCAATCCCGAGCGTACGTATCAAGAGACCCAGTACTTC
cdr3_aa: CASNPERTYQETQYF

j_call: TRBJ2-1
v_call: TRBV9
d_call: TRBD2
clone_size: -
cdr3_nt: TGTGCCAGCAGCGTATTTCTAGCGGGAGACTATGAGCAGTTCTTC
cdr3_aa: CASSVFLAGDYEQFF

j_call: TRBJ2-7
v_call: TRBV19
d_call: TRBD1
clone_size: few
cdr3_nt: TGTGCCAGTACCACCCGGGACAGGAGTCCCTACGAGCAGTACTTC
cdr3_aa: CASTTRDRSPYEQYF

j_call: TRBJ2-1
v_call: TRBV2
d_call: -
clone_size: -
cdr3_nt: TGTGCCAGCAGTTCCGGGACTTACTCCTACAATGAGCAGTTCTTC
cdr3_aa: CASSSGTYSYNEQFF

j_call: TRBJ1-1
v_call: TRBV27
d_call: TRBD1
clone_size: -
cdr3_nt: TGTGCCAGCACTGCTGGGACAGGGTTTGTTACTGAAGCTTTCTTT
cdr3_aa: CASTAGTGFVTEAFF

j_call: TRBJ2-1
v_call: TRBV10-2
d_call: TRBD2
clone_size: -
cdr3_nt: TGCGCCAGCGCCGGGACTAGCGGGAGGACTACCTATGAGCAGTTCTTC
cdr3_aa: CASAGTSGRTTYEQFF

j_call: TRBJ2-1
v_call: TRBV7-6
d_call: TRBD2
clone_size: -
cdr3_nt: TGTGCCAGCAGCTTAGAAGAGCGGGGAGCCTACAATGAGCAGTTCTTC
cdr3_aa: CASSLEERGAYNEQFF

j_call: TRBJ1-5
v_call: TRBV19
d_call: -
clone_size: -
cdr3_nt: TGTGCCAGTAGTACCCGCGGGGTAAGCAATCAGCCCCAGCATTTT
cdr3_aa: CASSTRGVSNQPQHF

j_call: TRBJ1-4
v_call: TRBV5-1
d_call: TRBD1
clone_size: -
cdr3_nt: TGCGCCAGCAGCTTGGGGACAGGGCCGTATGAAAAACTGTTTTTT
cdr3_aa: CASSLGTGPYEKLFF

j_call: TRBJ2-1
v_call: TRBV27
d_call: TRBD1
clone_size: -
cdr3_nt: TGTGCCGCCCGGGACAGGACCTACAATGAGCAGTTCTTC
cdr3_aa: CAARDRTYNEQFF

j_call: TRBJ1-2
v_call: TRBV11-2
d_call: -
clone_size: once
cdr3_nt: TGTGCCAGCAGATCGACAGTAGTCTATGGCTACACCTTC
cdr3_aa: CASRSTVVYGYTF

j_call: TRBJ2-1
v_call: TRBV5-5
d_call: TRBD1
clone_size: -
cdr3_nt: TGTGCCAGCCGAAGGAACAGGGGGCTCGGACAATCTTGGGATGAGCAGTTCTTC
cdr3_aa: CASRRNRGLGQSWDEQFF

j_call: TRBJ2-1
v_call: TRBV6-1
d_call: -
clone_size: -
cdr3_nt: TGTGCCAGCAGTGAATGGGAGGTGAGCTCCTACAATGAGCAGTTCTTC
cdr3_aa: CASSEWEVSSYNEQFF

j_call: TRBJ2-5
v_call: TRBV30
d_call: -
clone_size: once
cdr3_nt: TGTGCCTGGCTAGCGCAAGAGACCCAGTACTTC
cdr3_aa: CAWLAQETQYF

j_call: TRBJ2-1
v_call: TRBV10-1
d_call: -
clone_size: -
cdr3_nt: TGCGCCAGCAGTGGTGGTACGGGAGAGGCCTACAATGAGCAGTTCTTC
cdr3_aa: CASSGGTGEAYNEQFF

j_call: TRBJ2-7
v_call: TRBV18
d_call: -
clone_size: -
cdr3_nt: TGTGCCAGCTCACCAAACTCTCCAGGCTACGAGCAGTACTTC
cdr3_aa: CASSPNSPGYEQYF

j_call: TRBJ2-1
v_call: TRBV6-6
d_call: TRBD2
clone_size: -
cdr3_nt: TGTGCCAGCAGGCGAGGACTAGTGGCCAATGAGCAGTTCTTC
cdr3_aa: CASRRGLVANEQFF

j_call: TRBJ1-6
v_call: TRBV21-1
d_call: -
clone_size: few
cdr3_nt: TGTGCCAGCAGCAAAGTCCGAAGACAGGGGGTTCGTTCACCCCTCCACTTT
cdr3_aa: CASSKVRRQGVRSPLHF

j_call: TRBJ2-7
v_call: TRBV6-1
d_call: TRBD1
clone_size: once
cdr3_nt: TGTGCCAGCAGTGAGACAGGGATCGGGTACGAGCAGTACTTC
cdr3_aa: CASSETGIGYEQYF

j_call: TRBJ2-5
v_call: TRBV5-6
d_call: TRBD1
clone_size: -
cdr3_nt: TGTGCCAGCAGCTTTTCAATACAGGGGCAAGAGACCCAGTACTTC
cdr3_aa: CASSFSIQGQETQYF

j_call: TRBJ2-2
v_call: TRBV11-3
d_call: -
clone_size: -
cdr3_nt: TGTGCCAGCAGCCGGAGGGGTCCCGGGAACACCGGGGAGCTGTTTTTT
cdr3_aa: CASSRRGPGNTGELFF

j_call: TRBJ2-7
v_call: TRBV29-1
d_call: TRBD2
clone_size: -
cdr3_nt: TGCAGCGTTCGACCTGACGGGAGGACTCCCTTGTCCTACGAGCAGTACTTC
cdr3_aa: CSVRPDGRTPLSYEQYF

j_call: TRBJ1-4
v_call: TRBV4-1
d_call: TRBD1
clone_size: -
cdr3_nt: TGCGCCAGCGCTAGGACAGGGATATCAACTAATGAAAAACTGTTTTTT
cdr3_aa: CASARTGISTNEKLFF

j_call: TRBJ2-1
v_call: TRBV4-2
d_call: -
clone_size: -
cdr3_nt: TGTGCCAGCAGCCAAGATGAGGAAGCCTGGAAGGAAAAGTTCTTC
cdr3_aa: CASSQDEEAWKEKFF

j_call: TRBJ2-5
v_call: TRBV5-1
d_call: TRBD1
clone_size: -
cdr3_nt: TGCGCCAGCAGCGTCGGGACAGGGGAACGGTACTTC
cdr3_aa: CASSVGTGERYF

j_call: TRBJ2-1
v_call: TRBV18
d_call: TRBD1
clone_size: -
cdr3_nt: TGTGCCAGCTCACGAGACAGACAGGGGGAGCAGTTCTTC
cdr3_aa: CASSRDRQGEQFF

j_call: TRBJ1-1
v_call: TRBV7-3
d_call: -
clone_size: -
cdr3_nt: TGTGCCAGCAGCTTAATAGGGGGTAACACTGAAGCTTTCTTT
cdr3_aa: CASSLIGGNTEAFF

j_call: TRBJ1-4
v_call: TRBV6-1
d_call: TRBD1
clone_size: -
cdr3_nt: TGTGCCAGCAGTGAAGGACAGGGCCATGAAAAACTGTTTTTT
cdr3_aa: CASSEGQGHEKLFF

j_call: TRBJ1-6
v_call: TRBV7-3
d_call: -
clone_size: -
cdr3_nt: TGTGCCAGCAGCAAGGAGCGTGATTCACCCCTCCACTTT
cdr3_aa: CASSKERDSPLHF

j_call: TRBJ1-5
v_call: TRBV19
d_call: -
clone_size: -
cdr3_nt: TGTGCCAGTAGTAACTTAAGGCAGGGCAATCAGCCCCAGCATTTT
cdr3_aa: CASSNLRQGNQPQHF

j_call: TRBJ1-1
v_call: TRBV25-1
d_call: -
clone_size: -
cdr3_nt: TGTGCCAGCAGTGAATCGGTGCTCACTGAAGCTTTCTTT
cdr3_aa: CASSESVLTEAFF

j_call: TRBJ1-2
v_call: TRBV20-1
d_call: -
clone_size: -
cdr3_nt: TGCAGTGCTGGCCACTATGGCTACACCTTC
cdr3_aa: CSAGHYGYTF

j_call: TRBJ2-1
v_call: TRBV11-3
d_call: TRBD2
clone_size: -
cdr3_nt: TGTGCCAGCAGCCTTCGATCTAGCGGGGGATACAATGAGCAGTTCTTC
cdr3_aa: CASSLRSSGGYNEQFF

j_call: TRBJ1-1
v_call: TRBV5-6
d_call: TRBD1
clone_size: -
cdr3_nt: TGTGCCAGCAGCTTATCGGGACAGAAGAACACTGAAGCTTTCTTT
cdr3_aa: CASSLSGQKNTEAFF

j_call: TRBJ2-2
v_call: TRBV9
d_call: TRBD1
clone_size: -
cdr3_nt: TGTGCCAGCAGCTGGACAGGGGACGGGGAGCTGTTTTTT
cdr3_aa: CASSWTGDGELFF

j_call: TRBJ2-1
v_call: TRBV6-1
d_call: -
clone_size: -
cdr3_nt: TGTGCCAGCTCATACCGGGACTCGATGGGCGATGAGCAGTTCTTC
cdr3_aa: CASSYRDSMGDEQFF

j_call: TRBJ2-4
v_call: TRBV2
d_call: -
clone_size: -
cdr3_nt: TGTGCCAGCCTTTTCGAGGGCCCTCAGTACTTC
cdr3_aa: CASLFEGPQYF

j_call: TRBJ1-2
v_call: TRBV7-9
d_call: TRBD1
clone_size: -
cdr3_nt: TGTGCCAGCAGCTTAGGGACAGGGAACTATGGCTACACCTTC
cdr3_aa: CASSLGTGNYGYTF

j_call: TRBJ1-2
v_call: TRBV27
d_call: TRBD1
clone_size: -
cdr3_nt: TGTGCCAGCAGGTCGCCGGGACAGGGCCACACGAACTATGGCTACACCTTC
cdr3_aa: CASRSPGQGHTNYGYTF

j_call: TRBJ2-7
v_call: TRBV5-1
d_call: TRBD1
clone_size: once
cdr3_nt: TGCGCCAGCAGCCACCCGGGACAGCCCTTGTACGAGCAGTACTTC
cdr3_aa: CASSHPGQPLYEQYF

j_call: TRBJ2-7
v_call: TRBV6-5
d_call: TRBD1
clone_size: -
cdr3_nt: TGTGCCAGCAGTTACCTAGGGGGCAGTCCCTACGAGCAGTACTTC
cdr3_aa: CASSYLGGSPYEQYF

j_call: TRBJ1-2
v_call: TRBV4-1
d_call: -
clone_size: -
cdr3_nt: TGCGCCAGCAGCCAAGACGGCGGCAGGGCTTATGGCTACACCTTC
cdr3_aa: CASSQDGGRAYGYTF